This T cell receptor beta chain was captured by sequencing in a study of response to subunit inactivated influenza vaccine. Between the trimmed V and J ends, which lost 3 bases and 1 base, there was a span of 13 bases. The CDR3 contains 15 residues. In germline, CDR1 is DFQATT, CDR2 SNEGSKA (reference sequence). MiXCR, run by TCRdb on the RT-PCR reads, gives a single entry per CDR3 protein. Among roughly 700,000 distinct CDR3 sequences, approximately 13% were seen once, and the ten largest hold approximately 6.5%. The sequence was collected from a man between 50 and 59 years old who received an inactivated influenza vaccine. This sample comprised PBMCs from blood, obtained roughly 15 days before vaccination. The rearrangement links TRBV20-1 to TRBJ2-4; tentatively, D is TRBD1 (7 bases). Here the CDR3 reads CSASGGGRAKNIQYF. The CDR3, as DNA: TGCAGTGCTAGTGGAGGGGGCCGGGCCAAAAACATTCAGTACTTC.